This TCR beta chain appears in the sequencing data of a study of T-cell reconstitution after alpha-beta-depleted transplantation in children. As it was prepared, the TCRbeta library received unique molecular identifiers. Via MiXCR, TCRdb re-called the PCR reads, giving one row per CDR3 protein. The sample lists more than 450,000 distinct CDR3 sequences; about 18% were seen once. Trimming cost V 7 bases and J 1 base, with 8 bases left between them. Germline V gene sequence: CDR1 MNHNY, CDR2 SVGAGI (reference sequence). The CDR3 spans 13 residues. The source was PBMCs from the stem cell graft donor, collected from the stem cell graft. This clonotype was obtained from a human donor who donated a stem cell graft to a child with acute lymphoblastic leukemia. This sequence joins TRBV6-6 and TRBJ2-1; D call uncertain. The DNA of the CDR3 is TGTGCCAGCAATCGGCTTTCCTACAATGAGCAGTTCTTC. Translated, it gives CASNRLSYNEQFF.